These T cell receptor beta chains were read from a single sample in a study of CD8+ T cells in alopecia areata. Using immunoSEQ multiplex PCR, the repertoire was profiled, and TCRdb retains in-frame clones only, with some absent. In the table there are roughly 120,000 clones, around two fifths of which are singletons. Sequenced: CD4+ T cells sorted from blood. The receptors were gathered from a human donor with alopecia areata. The CDR3 runs from the conserved cysteine through the conserved F or W. The order of the fields is D gene, V gene, clone size, J gene, CDR3 protein, CDR3 DNA. D genes are given only for firm matches. Clone sizes are given selectively: once, few, many, or a class where the clone is expanded.

NA	TRBV7-2	few	TRBJ1-4	CASSFPFEKLFF	TGTGCCAGCAGCTTCCCCTTTGAAAAACTGTTTTTT
NA	TRBV7-9	NA	TRBJ2-7	CASSVPRKRDEQYF	TGTGCCAGCAGCGTCCCCAGGAAGAGGGACGAGCAGTACTTC
NA	TRBV30	NA	TRBJ2-7	CAWSVRDRRGSEQYF	TGTGCCTGGAGTGTGCGAGACCGACGTGGGAGCGAGCAGTACTTC
TRBD1	TRBV30	few	TRBJ1-1	CAWQQGPSNTEAFF	TGTGCCTGGCAACAGGGGCCATCGAACACTGAAGCTTTCTTT
NA	TRBV29-1	NA	TRBJ2-7	CSGKFRSSHEQYF	TGCAGCGGAAAGTTCCGATCCTCCCACGAGCAGTACTTC
NA	TRBV6-5	once	TRBJ1-6	CASSYGGQNSPLHF	TGTGCCAGCAGTTACGGGGGGCAGAATTCACCCCTCCACTTT
NA	TRBV2	once	TRBJ2-2	CASKADTGELFF	TGTGCCAGCAAGGCGGACACCGGGGAGCTGTTTTTT
NA	TRBV2	NA	TRBJ2-7	CASSLDRNYEQYF	TGTGCCAGCAGCTTGGACAGAAACTACGAGCAGTACTTC
TRBD1	TRBV30	NA	TRBJ2-5	CAWSVKGAETQYF	TGTGCCTGGAGTGTAAAGGGGGCAGAGACCCAGTACTTC
TRBD2	TRBV28	NA	TRBJ2-5	CASRRGGSLQETQYF	TGTGCCAGCAGGCGGGGGGGCAGCCTACAAGAGACCCAGTACTTC
TRBD1	TRBV4-1	NA	TRBJ2-5	CASSRNRGETQYF	TGCGCCAGCAGCCGGAACAGGGGTGAGACCCAGTACTTC
NA	TRBV18	few	TRBJ2-5	CASSPPSQLETQYF	TGTGCCAGCTCACCACCGTCACAGTTGGAGACCCAGTACTTC
NA	TRBV5-1	NA	TRBJ2-5	CASSLGVAGETQYF	TGCGCCAGCAGCTTGGGGGTCGCAGGGGAGACCCAGTACTTC
NA	TRBV7-9	NA	TRBJ1-1	CASSGPVTEAFF	TGTGCCAGCAGTGGTCCGGTCACTGAAGCTTTCTTT
NA	TRBV5-6	NA	TRBJ2-5	CASSRRSETQYF	TGTGCCAGCAGCCGTCGGTCCGAGACCCAGTACTTC
TRBD2	TRBV4-3	NA	TRBJ2-7	CASSRTSIAGSYEQYF	TGCGCCAGCAGCCGAACAAGCATAGCGGGGTCCTACGAGCAGTACTTC
TRBD1	TRBV4-3	NA	TRBJ2-7	CASSLGDRDSLGLQYF	TGCGCCAGCAGCCTAGGTGACCGGGACAGCCTTGGGTTGCAGTACTTC
TRBD2	TRBV7-8	NA	TRBJ2-1	CASSRLAGGNEQFF	TGTGCCAGCAGTCGACTAGCGGGAGGCAATGAGCAGTTCTTC
TRBD1	TRBV7-9	NA	TRBJ2-1	CASSRSGQGNYNEQFF	TGTGCCAGCAGCCGTTCGGGACAGGGCAACTACAATGAGCAGTTCTTC
NA	TRBV27	NA	TRBJ2-2	CASSLRAIQANTGELFF	TGTGCCAGCAGTTTGCGTGCGATACAGGCGAACACCGGGGAGCTGTTTTTT
NA	TRBV29-1	NA	TRBJ2-7	CSVVGQSYEQYF	TGCAGCGTTGTTGGACAGTCCTACGAGCAGTACTTC
TRBD1	TRBV5-1	NA	TRBJ2-5	CASSIGQGGETQYF	TGCGCCAGCAGCATCGGACAGGGTGGAGAGACCCAGTACTTC
NA	TRBV6-6	NA	TRBJ2-7	CASSSPGGVPYEQYF	TGTGCCAGCAGCTCCCCGGGGGGCGTCCCCTACGAGCAGTACTTC
TRBD1	TRBV18	few	TRBJ1-2	CASSPGTVALYGYTF	TGTGCCAGCTCACCAGGGACAGTCGCCCTATATGGCTACACCTTC
NA	TRBV25-1	NA	TRBJ1-2	CASSETGAAPLGYTF	TGTGCCAGCAGTGAGACAGGAGCAGCCCCCTTGGGCTACACCTTC
NA	TRBV23-1	NA	TRBJ1-2	CASSLEGSSTAF	TGCGCCAGCAGCCTAGAAGGCAGCTCTACCGCCTTC
NA	TRBV29-1	few	TRBJ1-2	CSAGGDYGYTF	TGCAGCGCTGGCGGGGACTATGGCTACACCTTC
TRBD2	TRBV5-4	once	TRBJ2-1	CASSIGTSGRASGNEQFF	TGTGCCAGCAGCATAGGGACTAGCGGGAGGGCATCGGGCAATGAGCAGTTCTTC
TRBD1	TRBV29-1	NA	TRBJ1-2	CSVEVSRTGYGYTF	TGCAGCGTTGAAGTTTCGCGGACAGGTTATGGCTACACCTTC
NA	TRBV29-1	few	TRBJ2-3	CSVEVGAQDTQYF	TGCAGCGTTGAAGTAGGGGCCCAGGATACGCAGTATTTT
NA	TRBV29-1	NA	TRBJ2-5	CSVAFLGGTQYF	TGCAGCGTTGCCTTCCTTGGAGGGACCCAGTACTTC
NA	TRBV7-2	once	TRBJ2-7	CASSPTTEQYF	TGTGCCAGCAGCCCCACCACCGAGCAGTACTTC
NA	TRBV5-1	NA	TRBJ2-7	CASSWGRAREVSYEQYF	TGCGCCAGCAGTTGGGGGCGGGCGAGGGAAGTATCCTACGAGCAGTACTTC
TRBD2	TRBV2	NA	TRBJ2-2	CASSAGRAGELFF	TGTGCCAGCAGTGCTGGGAGGGCCGGGGAGCTGTTTTTT
NA	TRBV4-2	NA	TRBJ2-7	CASSQEILEGGGQYF	TGTGCCAGCAGCCAAGAAATTCTAGAGGGTGGGGGGCAGTACTTC
NA	TRBV29-1	NA	TRBJ2-3	CSVGKGATDTQYF	TGCAGCGTTGGAAAAGGGGCCACAGATACGCAGTATTTT
TRBD2	TRBV4-2	NA	TRBJ2-3	CASSQDLAGELTDTQYF	TGTGCCAGCAGCCAAGATTTAGCGGGAGAGCTCACAGATACGCAGTATTTT
TRBD1	TRBV4-1	few	TRBJ2-7	CASSQPGQGHYEQYF	TGCGCCAGCAGCCAGCCGGGACAGGGCCACTACGAGCAGTACTTC
TRBD2	TRBV5-1	few	TRBJ2-7	CASSLAVTSGTYEQYF	TGCGCCAGCAGCTTGGCAGTGACTAGCGGAACCTACGAGCAGTACTTC
TRBD1	TRBV29-1	NA	TRBJ2-1	CSVGVEYVPGQSYNEQFF	TGCAGCGTTGGGGTCGAGTACGTACCGGGACAGAGCTACAATGAGCAGTTCTTC
NA	TRBV29-1	NA	TRBJ2-3	CSVTDGSTDTQYF	TGCAGCGTTACCGACGGAAGCACAGATACGCAGTATTTT
TRBD2	TRBV7-9	NA	TRBJ2-1	CAGASGGRINNEQFF	TGTGCCGGCGCGTCCGGCGGGAGAATCAACAATGAGCAGTTCTTC
NA	TRBV7-9	few	TRBJ1-1	CASNYGTVKATEAFF	TGTGCCAGCAACTATGGGACCGTGAAGGCCACTGAAGCTTTCTTT
TRBD1	TRBV6-6	NA	TRBJ2-5	CASRSLGPGQGETQYF	TGTGCCAGCAGATCCCTTGGCCCGGGACAGGGGGAGACCCAGTACTTC
NA	TRBV14	few	TRBJ2-5	CASSELAQETQYF	TGTGCCAGCAGCGAACTAGCACAAGAGACCCAGTACTTC
TRBD1	TRBV30	NA	TRBJ1-2	CAWSRQGMSGYTF	TGTGCCTGGAGCCGACAGGGGATGTCTGGCTACACCTTC
NA	TRBV29-1	few	TRBJ2-7	CSVGAGLRGEQYF	TGCAGCGTTGGTGCCGGGCTCCGAGGCGAGCAGTACTTC
NA	TRBV9	NA	TRBJ2-1	CASSVSSMDNEQFF	TGTGCCAGCAGCGTAAGCTCCATGGACAATGAGCAGTTCTTC
TRBD1	TRBV12-5	NA	TRBJ1-6	CASGPGTANSPLHF	TGTGCTAGTGGCCCCGGGACAGCAAATTCACCCCTCCACTTT
NA	TRBV29-1	few	TRBJ2-7	CSVVERESYEQYF	TGCAGCGTTGTAGAAAGGGAGTCCTACGAGCAGTACTTC
NA	TRBV2	few	TRBJ2-7	CASSPSSRGYF	TGTGCCAGCAGTCCGTCCAGTAGGGGGTACTTC
NA	TRBV5-4	NA	TRBJ2-5	CASSRDTKETQYF	TGTGCCAGCAGCCGTGACACAAAAGAGACCCAGTACTTC
TRBD1	TRBV7-3	few	TRBJ1-1	CASSVQGVNTEAFF	TGTGCCAGCAGCGTCCAGGGGGTGAACACTGAAGCTTTCTTT
TRBD1	TRBV6-5	once	TRBJ1-6	CASSSQLDREYSPLHF	TGTGCCAGCAGTTCCCAGCTGGACAGGGAATATTCACCCCTCCACTTT